Presented here are 21 T cell receptor beta chains from one specimen sequenced in a study of lymphopenia after photon versus proton radiotherapy. The assay was immunoSEQ multiplex PCR, and TCRdb's table has in-frame clones only and misses some. The sample has approximately 65,000 clones, around 87% seen once. Specimen: peripheral blood, collected from a patient treated with proton-based radiotherapy. These TCRs come from a man older than 75 with esophageal cancer.

This sequence joins TRBV5-5 and TRBJ1-3; 9 bases are shared with TRBD1. After removal of 4 bases from V and 4 bases from J, the junction contained 9 bases not matched to a gene. Germline assignment: CDR1 SGHKS and CDR2 YYEKEE (reference sequence). There are 16 residues in the CDR3. The CDR3 nucleotides are TGTGCCAGCAGCACCGGCGCCGGGACAGGGGGAAACACCATATATTTT. Amino acids: CASSTGAGTGGNTIYF.

This clone occurred once. V is TRBV5-5 and J is TRBJ1-5; no definite D call. Trimming pared 4 bases from V and 0 bases from J, leaving 17 bases between. This CDR3 is 17 amino acids long. Looked up from germline, CDR1 is SGHKS and CDR2 is YYEKEE (reference sequence). The CDR3 spells CASSRRLVFDSNQPQHF. The DNA for the CDR3 is TGTGCCAGCAGCCGCCGTTTGGTATTCGATAGCAATCAGCCCCAGCATTTT.

This rearrangement joins TRBV7-6 to TRBJ2-7; 7 bases match TRBD1. Germline V CDR1 and CDR2: SGHVS, FNYEAQ. With V trimmed by 5 bases and J by 5 bases, 9 bases remained unmatched. The CDR3 is made up of 14 amino acids. The CDR3 coding sequence is TGTGCCAGCAGCGTAGACAGGGAAGTCCACGAGCAGTACTTC. This codes for CASSVDREVHEQYF. The entire variable domain, with the rest obtained from reference TRBV7-6 and TRBJ2-7, is as follows: GAGVSQSPRYKVTKRGQDVALRCDPISGHVSLYWYRQALGQGPEFLTYFNYEAQQDKSGLPNDRFSAERPEGSISTLTIQRTEQRDSAMYRCASSVDREVHEQYFGPGTRLTVT.

The rearrangement uses TRBV30 and TRBJ1-1; weak D call: TRBD1 (6 bases). This CDR3 spans 12 amino acids. Germline loops: CDR1 GTSNPN, CDR2 SVGIG (reference sequence). Trimming stripped 5 bases from V and 1 base from J, with 8 bases between. The CDR3 nucleotides read TGTGCCTGGGAGGGGGGGAACACTGAAGCTTTCTTT. It translates to CAWEGGNTEAFF.

The chain employs TRBV2 and TRBJ2-1, with TRBD1 matching over 7 bases. The J segment lost 4 bases and the V segment lost 7 bases, leaving 4 bases of the junction unmatched. The CDR3 is 13 residues long. The germline V gene has CDR1 SNHLY and CDR2 FYNNEI. The CDR3 DNA sequence: TGTGCCAGCAACTTGGGACAGTACAATGAGCAGTTCTTC. It is translated as CASNLGQYNEQFF.

The chain carries TRBV7-2 and TRBJ2-5, with TRBD2 matching over 13 bases. This CDR3 contains 17 residues. The V and J ends lost 4 bases and 4 bases, in that order; junction bases with no gene match: 9. Germline V lookup: CDR1 SGHTA, CDR2 FQGNSA. The CDR3 nucleotides read TGTGCCAGCAGCTCAAGAACTAGCGGGGGGGCCGGAGAGACCCAGTACTTC. Protein sequence: CASSSRTSGGAGETQYF.

Here the CDR3 DNA reads TGTGCCAGCAGCTTGGACTGGGTGGGAGAGACCCAGTACTTC. Its translation: CASSLDWVGETQYF. The chain uses TRBV5-8 and TRBJ2-5, with D uncertain. CDR1 and CDR2 (germline): SGHTS, YDEGEE. CDR3 length equals 14 residues. The V end lost 0 bases, the J end lost 4 bases, and 10 bases lay between the germline ends.

This rearrangement joins TRBV7-3 to TRBJ1-6; a weak D match, TRBD1 (6 bases). The V gene lost 2 bases and the J gene lost 4 bases, with 9 bases spanning the gap. The CDR3 runs 15 residues. Germline values: CDR1 SGHTA, CDR2 FQGTGA. The CDR3: CASSLVGQYNSPLHF. CDR3 nucleotide sequence: TGTGCCAGCAGCTTAGTCGGACAGTATAATTCACCCCTCCACTTT.

This clone showed up just once. The chain employs TRBV19 and TRBJ1-2; 7 nucleotides line up with TRBD1. The V and J ends lost 10 bases and 2 bases, in that order; junction bases with no gene match: 7. The CDR3 covers 13 residues. CDR1 is LNHDA, CDR2 SQIVND, per germline (reference sequence). The CDR3 DNA follows: TGTGCCACCCTTCCGGGACAGAACTATGGCTACACCTTC. Translating it yields CATLPGQNYGYTF.

The V call is TRBV11-2, the J call TRBJ2-7, with no clear D. The CDR3 is made up of 13 amino acids. Germline V gene sequence: CDR1 SGHAT, CDR2 FQNNGV. Trimming took off 0 bases at V and 6 bases at J, with 9 bases between the two ends. The CDR3 bases are TGTGCCAGCAGCTTAGATCAGTTGGTCGAGCAGTACTTC. This gives the protein CASSLDQLVEQYF. The full variable domain, in which reference TRBV11-2 and TRBJ2-7 provide the parts outside the CDR3, is EAGVAQSPRYKIIEKRQSVAFWCNPISGHATLYWYQQILGQGPKLLIQFQNNGVVDDSQLPKDRFSAERLKGVDSTLKIQPAKLEDSAVYLCASSLDQLVEQYFGPGTRLTVT.

The chain joins TRBV7-2 to TRBJ2-3, with 9 bases aligning to TRBD2. The V gene end was trimmed by 3 bases and the J gene end by 15 bases; junction bases not matched to a gene: 7. Germline assignment: CDR1 SGHTA and CDR2 FQGNSA. The CDR3 is made up of 12 amino acids. CDR3 sequence reads: CASSFPGTSFYF. CDR3 sequence (DNA): TGTGCCAGCAGCTTTCCCGGGACTAGCTTTTATTTT.

The chain joins TRBV11-2 to TRBJ1-1; D is unresolved. From germline, CDR1 is SGHAT and CDR2 FQNNGV. V lost 5 bases to trimming and J lost 1 base, with 8 bases between them. The CDR3 has 13 amino acids. CDR3 sequence: CASSAYRNTEAFF. The CDR3 DNA reads as TGTGCCAGCAGCGCCTACAGGAACACTGAAGCTTTCTTT. Complete variable domain (other parts from reference TRBV11-2 and TRBJ1-1): EAGVAQSPRYKIIEKRQSVAFWCNPISGHATLYWYQQILGQGPKLLIQFQNNGVVDDSQLPKDRFSAERLKGVDSTLKIQPAKLEDSAVYLCASSAYRNTEAFFGQGTRLTVV.

In its sample, this clone was seen once. The chain uses TRBV6-4 and TRBJ2-1; D may correspond to TRBD1 or TRBD2 (6 bases each). V shed 4 bases and J shed 6 bases, with 19 bases lying between them. This CDR3 contains 16 residues. Germline CDR1 is MRHNA and CDR2 is SNTAGT. The DNA for the CDR3 is TGTGCCAGCAGTGTCGAAGGGGGGTGGGGTATCAATGAGCAGTTCTTC. Its protein product is CASSVEGGWGINEQFF.

The chain is built from TRBV9 and TRBJ1-6, with D unresolved. The CDR3 totals 15 residues. The V gene's germline CDR1 is SGDLS and CDR2 YYNGEE. The germline V and J ends were trimmed by 0 bases and 7 bases, with 11 bases remaining between them. In DNA, the CDR3 is TGTGCCAGCAGCGTAGAGGCAGGCCAGAATTCACCCCTCCACTTT. Its protein product is CASSVEAGQNSPLHF. Drawing the rest from reference TRBV9 and TRBJ1-6, the complete variable domain is DSGVTQTPKHLITATGQRVTLRCSPRSGDLSVYWYQQSLDQGLQFLIQYYNGEERAKGNILERFSAQQFPDLHSELNLSSLELGDSALYFCASSVEAGQNSPLHFGNGTRLTVT.

The CDR3 DNA sequence: TGTGCCAGCAGCTACGGGGGGCAAGAGACCCAGTACTTC. This sequence encodes CASSYGGQETQYF. The rearrangement joins TRBV11-2 to TRBJ2-5; 7 bases map to TRBD2. Trimming removed 4 bases from V and 2 bases from J; junction bases left unmatched: 1. Germline V gene data show CDR1 as SGHAT and CDR2 as FQNNGV. This CDR3 has 13 amino acids.

The J gene is TRBJ1-2, the V gene TRBV29-1; D ambiguous. The CDR3 sequence is 14 residues long. The V end was cut by 5 bases, the J end by 5 bases, with 18 bases between. Germline assignment: CDR1 SQVTM and CDR2 ANQGSEA. CDR3 residues: CSVSRSSQFYGYTF. The DNA for the CDR3 is TGCAGCGTTTCTCGGTCCTCCCAATTTTATGGCTACACCTTC.

This chain uses TRBV6-6 with TRBJ1-5; perhaps TRBD1 as D (6 bases). Germline CDR1 and CDR2: MNHNY and SVGAGI (reference sequence). This CDR3 has 13 residues. V dropped 6 bases and J dropped 7 bases, with 13 bases sitting between them. The CDR3 loop reads CASSRGSGQPQHF. The CDR3 coding sequence is TGTGCCAGCAGCAGGGGTTCGGGACAGCCCCAGCATTTT.

The V and J genes are TRBV19 and TRBJ1-1; tentatively, D is TRBD1 (5 bases). The CDR3 covers 15 residues. The ends were cut back, 7 bases at V and 0 bases at J, with 15 bases in the middle. CDR1 is LNHDA and CDR2 is SQIVND in the germline V gene (reference sequence). The CDR3 loop is CASTRQGNMNTEAFF. The DNA of the CDR3 is TGTGCCAGTACTCGGCAGGGAAACATGAACACTGAAGCTTTCTTT.

The J gene is TRBJ2-5, the V gene TRBV14; D perhaps matches TRBD2 (7 bases). Germline values: CDR1 SGHDN, CDR2 FVKESK. The V end was cut by 1 base, the J end by 4 bases, with 10 bases between. This CDR3 contains 14 residues. CDR3 region: CASSQVRGGETQYF. As DNA, the CDR3 is TGTGCCAGCAGCCAAGTAAGGGGGGGAGAGACCCAGTACTTC. The variable domain in full, with the rest retrieved from reference TRBV14 and TRBJ2-5, is EAGVTQFPSHSVIEKGQTVTLRCDPISGHDNLYWYRRVMGKEIKFLLHFVKESKQDESGMPNNRFLAERTGGTYSTLKVQPAELEDSGVYFCASSQVRGGETQYFGPGTRLLVL.

This clone was seen only a few times. The J gene is TRBJ1-3, the V gene TRBV27; no reliable D call. V lost 4 bases, J lost 0 bases, and 13 bases lay in between. Germline V gives CDR1 MNHEY, CDR2 SMNVEV (reference sequence). This CDR3 region has 16 residues. CDR3 amino acids: CASSSRRYLSGNTIYF. For the CDR3, the DNA is TGTGCCAGCAGTTCTCGACGGTATCTCTCTGGAAACACCATATATTTT.

CDR3 residues: CASSSYDRGSYNEQFF. The CDR3 bases are TGTGCCAGCAGCTCCTATGACAGGGGCTCCTACAATGAGCAGTTCTTC. V and J are TRBV7-8 and TRBJ2-1, with 8 bases that match TRBD1. Germline CDR1 reads SGHVS; CDR2 reads FQNEAQ. CDR3 length equals 16 residues. Trimming at V came to 4 bases and at J to 0 bases, leaving 5 bases not matched to a gene.